A selection of T cell receptor beta chains follows, all from one sample in a study of vaccination and CD4 T cells after COVID-19. The antigens of these receptors remain unknown. TCRdb re-derived calls from the PCR reads in MiXCR, one entry per CDR3 protein. The sample has about 18,000 distinct CDR3 sequences; 50% are singletons. Material for sequencing was CD4+ T cells from blood, cultured in vitro. The receptors here all came from a human donor who had recovered from COVID-19. Each CDR3 is given with its conserved first and last residue. A D gene is named only where the DNA matches it firmly. For some rows the clone size is stated as once, few or many, or as a class when expanded; others skip it.

size: few; J: TRBJ2-3; V: TRBV6-1; D: .; length: 18; DNA: TGTGCCAGCAGGGGGGGTGGGATTAGTACGGATAGCACAGATACGCAGTATTTT; CDR3: CASRGGGISTDSTDTQYF
size: .; J: TRBJ2-7; V: TRBV28; D: .; length: 15; DNA: TGTGCCAGCACTAATCAGGGCCGCGGGTCCTACGAGCAGTACTTC; CDR3: CASTNQGRGSYEQYF
size: .; J: TRBJ1-2; V: TRBV7-2; D: .; length: 13; DNA: TGTGCCAGCAGCCCCAGTCACAATAATGCCTACACCTTC; CDR3: CASSPSHNNAYTF
size: few; J: TRBJ2-7; V: TRBV20-1; D: .; length: 11; DNA: TGCAGTGCTGTAGCCCCAGGAGGGCAGTACTTC; CDR3: CSAVAPGGQYF
size: .; J: TRBJ2-1; V: TRBV2; D: .; length: 19; DNA: TGTGCCAGCAGTGAAGGGGGTTTCGCGAGAGGCCGCTCCTACAATGAGCAGTTCTTC; CDR3: CASSEGGFARGRSYNEQFF
size: medium-sized; J: TRBJ1-5; V: TRBV19; D: TRBD1; length: 14; DNA: TGTGCCAGTAGTACGCAGGGGGCCGATCAGCCCCAGCATTTT; CDR3: CASSTQGADQPQHF
size: .; J: TRBJ1-2; V: TRBV4-1; D: .; length: 16; DNA: TGCGCCAGCAGCCAAGAATTCGAGGGACGGAGAGATGGCTACACCTTC; CDR3: CASSQEFEGRRDGYTF
size: .; J: TRBJ2-7; V: TRBV2; D: .; length: 13; DNA: TGTGCCAGCAACCCCGGCTCCGGTTACGAGCAGTACTTC; CDR3: CASNPGSGYEQYF
size: few; J: TRBJ2-3; V: TRBV19; D: TRBD2; length: 16; DNA: TGTGCCAGTGGTGATAGCGGGAGGGCCCCAGCTAATACGCAGTATTTT; CDR3: CASGDSGRAPANTQYF
size: .; J: TRBJ2-3; V: TRBV30; D: TRBD2; length: 13; DNA: TGTGCCTGGTCTAGCGGGAGTAGAGATACGCAGTATTTT; CDR3: CAWSSGSRDTQYF
size: .; J: TRBJ1-1; V: TRBV18; D: .; length: 15; DNA: TGTGCCAGCTCGCCCAGGGTCCCGATGAACACTGAAGCTTTCTTT; CDR3: CASSPRVPMNTEAFF
size: .; J: TRBJ2-7; V: TRBV7-2; D: TRBD2; length: 16; DNA: TGTGCCAGCAGCTTAGTGCACCTTAGCGGGAGGGCCGAGCAGTACTTC; CDR3: CASSLVHLSGRAEQYF
size: few; J: TRBJ1-2; V: TRBV20-1; D: .; length: 13; DNA: TGCAGTGCTGTATCAACTGGACGCGCTGGCTACACCTTC; CDR3: CSAVSTGRAGYTF
size: few; J: TRBJ2-1; V: TRBV20-1; D: TRBD1; length: 18; DNA: TGCAGTGCTAGGGCCCCGGGACAGGGATCAGGCTCCTACAATGAGCAGTTCTTC; CDR3: CSARAPGQGSGSYNEQFF
size: .; J: TRBJ2-3; V: TRBV7-9; D: .; length: 12; DNA: TGTGCCAGCAGCTCCTCAGGAGATACGCAGTATTTT; CDR3: CASSSSGDTQYF
size: few; J: TRBJ1-6; V: TRBV6-1; D: .; length: 11; DNA: TGTGCCAGCAGTGGACTGTCACCCCTCCACTTT; CDR3: CASSGLSPLHF
size: .; J: TRBJ2-6; V: TRBV20-1; D: .; length: 14; DNA: TGCAGTGCTAGGAGGTTATCTGGGGCCAACGTCCTGACTTTC; CDR3: CSARRLSGANVLTF
size: .; J: TRBJ2-7; V: TRBV11-2; D: .; length: 14; DNA: TGTGCCAGCAGCTTATCAGATCTCTCCTACGAGCAGTACTTC; CDR3: CASSLSDLSYEQYF
size: few; J: TRBJ2-6; V: TRBV19; D: .; length: 17; DNA: TGTGCCAGTAGTCCGACCTACGACAGCTCTGGGGCCAACGTCCTGACTTTC; CDR3: CASSPTYDSSGANVLTF
size: few; J: TRBJ1-1; V: TRBV7-9; D: TRBD1; length: 17; DNA: TGTGCCAGCAGTAGGGGTTGGCAGGGGGGCAAAAACACTGAAGCTTTCTTT; CDR3: CASSRGWQGGKNTEAFF
size: few; J: TRBJ1-5; V: TRBV20-1; D: .; length: 16; DNA: TGCAGTGCTAGAGATGGCAGGTCGACCCGCAATCAGCCCCAGCATTTT; CDR3: CSARDGRSTRNQPQHF
size: .; J: TRBJ2-7; V: TRBV24-1; D: .; length: 13; DNA: TGTGCCACCAGTGGTGATAATCACTACGAGCAGTACTTC; CDR3: CATSGDNHYEQYF
size: .; J: TRBJ1-5; V: TRBV29-1; D: TRBD1; length: 13; DNA: TGCAGCGGGGGGGGACAGAGCAATCAGCCCCAGCATTTT; CDR3: CSGGGQSNQPQHF
size: .; J: TRBJ2-3; V: TRBV19; D: TRBD2; length: 18; DNA: TGTGCCAGTAGTATCGGGGCAGCCTCGGGGGGGAGTCAAGATACGCAGTATTTT; CDR3: CASSIGAASGGSQDTQYF
size: .; J: TRBJ2-7; V: TRBV5-1; D: TRBD2; length: 15; DNA: TGCGCCAGCAGCTTGTTGCGGGAGCGCTCCTACGAGCAGTACTTC; CDR3: CASSLLRERSYEQYF
size: .; J: TRBJ1-1; V: TRBV6-1; D: .; length: 12; DNA: TGTGCCAGCCACAGGGTAAACACTGAAGCTTTCTTT; CDR3: CASHRVNTEAFF
size: .; J: TRBJ2-7; V: TRBV7-9; D: .; length: 15; DNA: TGTGCCAGCAGCTTAGGGGCTTGGAGCTCCTACGAGCAGTACTTC; CDR3: CASSLGAWSSYEQYF
size: .; J: TRBJ1-2; V: TRBV7-9; D: .; length: 13; DNA: TGTGCCAGCAGTCCCCCGGGGGGCGAGGGCTACACCTTC; CDR3: CASSPPGGEGYTF
size: .; J: TRBJ2-7; V: TRBV24-1; D: TRBD1; length: 16; DNA: TGTGCCACCAGTGATTCCTCGGCGACAGGGGCCTACGAGCAGTACTTC; CDR3: CATSDSSATGAYEQYF
size: few; J: TRBJ1-2; V: TRBV24-1; D: .; length: 12; DNA: TGTGCCACCAGTGAAACTAACTATGGCTACACCTTC; CDR3: CATSETNYGYTF
size: few; J: TRBJ1-2; V: TRBV6-1; D: TRBD1; length: 12; DNA: TGTGCCAGCACGACAGGGAGATATGGCTACACCTTC; CDR3: CASTTGRYGYTF
size: .; J: TRBJ2-2; V: TRBV10-3; D: .; length: 14; DNA: TGTGCCATCAGCCAGGGGCGCGACACCGGGGAGCTGTTTTTT; CDR3: CAISQGRDTGELFF
size: .; J: TRBJ2-3; V: TRBV5-4; D: .; length: 16; DNA: TGTGCCAGCAGCTTACAAGCGGACGCATTCACAGATACGCAGTATTTT; CDR3: CASSLQADAFTDTQYF
size: .; J: TRBJ2-1; V: TRBV5-4; D: TRBD1; length: 14; DNA: TGTGCCAGCAGCACCGGGACAGACTCCAATGAGCAGTTCTTC; CDR3: CASSTGTDSNEQFF
size: once; J: TRBJ1-5; V: TRBV5-1; D: .; length: 14; DNA: TGCGCCAGCAGCTTGTGGGGTCCCAATCAGCCCCAGCATTTT; CDR3: CASSLWGPNQPQHF
size: .; J: TRBJ2-7; V: TRBV12-3/TRBV12-4; D: TRBD1; length: 13; DNA: TGTGCCAGCACCTTCCCTGGGACAGGAAAGCAGTACTTC; CDR3: CASTFPGTGKQYF
size: few; J: TRBJ1-5; V: TRBV28; D: .; length: 14; DNA: TGTGCCAGCAGTTTAGTTTCAACAAGTCAGCCCCAGCATTTT; CDR3: CASSLVSTSQPQHF